These T cell receptor beta chains were read from a single sample in a study of cytomegalovirus exposure and HLA in healthy donors. Assay: immunoSEQ multiplex PCR; the TCRdb copy retains only in-frame clones and omits some. This sample has roughly 110,000 clones, with about three quarters found just once. Input material: PBMCs. The receptors were gathered from a boy under 18 in good health and CMV-seronegative. The CDR3 runs from the conserved cysteine through the conserved F or W. Each record gives: CDR3 length, clone size, D gene, V gene, J gene, CDR3 protein, CDR3 DNA. A D gene is named only where the DNA matches it firmly. For some rows the clone size is stated as once, few or many, or as a class when expanded; others skip it.

>16|few|TRBD2|TRBV5-6|TRBJ2-2
CASSIGLADYTGELFF
TGTGCCAGCAGCATAGGACTAGCGGACTACACCGGGGAGCTGTTTTTT
>13|NA|NA|TRBV9|TRBJ1-5
CASSVDGGQPQHF
TGTGCCAGCAGCGTCGATGGCGGTCAGCCCCAGCATTTT
>19|NA|NA|TRBV5-1|TRBJ2-7
CASSLGPNPGTRISYEQYF
TGCGCCAGCAGCTTGGGTCCGAATCCCGGGACAAGGATCTCCTACGAGCAGTACTTC
>14|few|NA|TRBV9|TRBJ1-1
CASSVELGSTEAFF
TGTGCCAGCAGCGTAGAACTGGGGAGCACTGAAGCTTTCTTT
>16|NA|NA|TRBV5-6|TRBJ1-5
CASSLGAGGGNQPQHF
TGTGCCAGCAGCTTAGGGGCAGGTGGCGGCAATCAGCCCCAGCATTTT
>17|NA|NA|TRBV4-1|TRBJ2-2
CASSQAAGNPNTGELFF
TGCGCCAGCAGCCAGGCGGCGGGGAACCCGAACACCGGGGAGCTGTTTTTT
>18|few|TRBD2|TRBV4-1|TRBJ2-1
CASSGDGTSGGAWGEQFF
TGCGCCAGCAGCGGAGACGGGACTAGCGGGGGGGCCTGGGGTGAGCAGTTCTTC
>11|NA|TRBD1|TRBV19|TRBJ1-1
CASSTGGRAFF
TGTGCCAGTAGTACAGGGGGGAGAGCTTTCTTT
>17|few|NA|TRBV2|TRBJ2-5
CASSEDSIYTSQETQYF
TGTGCCAGCAGTGAAGATAGTATTTACACTAGCCAAGAGACCCAGTACTTC
>15|NA|NA|TRBV9|TRBJ1-5
CASSLRAGGNQPQHF
TGTGCCAGCAGCCTCCGGGCAGGGGGCAATCAGCCCCAGCATTTT
>15|NA|TRBD1|TRBV5-1|TRBJ2-7
CASSLPGTVSYEQYF
TGCGCCAGCAGCTTGCCCGGGACAGTGTCCTACGAGCAGTACTTC
>13|NA|NA|TRBV28|TRBJ1-1
CASSAGGNTEAFF
TGTGCCAGCAGTGCCGGGGGGAACACTGAAGCTTTCTTT
>17|NA|TRBD2|TRBV5-1|TRBJ2-1
CASSLAKTSGVYNEQFF
TGCGCCAGCAGCTTGGCCAAGACTAGCGGGGTTTACAATGAGCAGTTCTTC
>14|NA|NA|TRBV7-8|TRBJ2-7
CASSFGGRTYEQYF
TGTGCCAGCAGCTTTGGCGGGCGAACCTACGAGCAGTACTTC
>13|once|NA|TRBV28|TRBJ2-5
CASSTEYQETQYF
TGTGCCAGTTCGACTGAGTACCAAGAGACCCAGTACTTC
>16|few|TRBD2|TRBV6-5|TRBJ2-2
CASSYSLAGGHGELFF
TGTGCCAGCAGTTACTCGTTAGCGGGGGGGCACGGGGAGCTGTTTTTT
>14|NA|NA|TRBV5-1|TRBJ1-4
CASSLWGPGEKLFF
TGCGCCAGCAGCTTGTGGGGGCCAGGTGAAAAACTGTTTTTT
>16|NA|TRBD2|TRBV5-4|TRBJ2-1
CASSSRSGTSDNEQFF
TGTGCCAGCAGCTCCCGGTCCGGGACTAGCGACAATGAGCAGTTCTTC
>13|NA|NA|TRBV10-3|TRBJ2-1
CAIGTPVDNEQFF
TGTGCCATCGGGACTCCCGTTGACAATGAGCAGTTCTTC
>14|NA|TRBD1|TRBV28|TRBJ1-6
CASSMTGPYSPLHF
TGTGCCAGCAGTATGACAGGGCCGTATTCACCCCTCCACTTT
>17|NA|TRBD2|TRBV9|TRBJ2-5
CASSVGTSGGVRETQYF
TGTGCCAGCAGCGTAGGGACTAGCGGGGGGGTTAGGGAGACCCAGTACTTC
>16|NA|TRBD1|TRBV6-1|TRBJ2-7
CASSEWDRGGGYEQYF
TGTGCCAGCAGTGAATGGGACAGGGGGGGTGGCTACGAGCAGTACTTC
>16|NA|TRBD2|TRBV2|TRBJ2-6
CASSGGRAGGANVLTF
TGTGCCAGCAGTGGGGGGAGGGCCGGTGGGGCCAACGTCCTGACTTTC
>11|NA|NA|TRBV10-3|TRBJ1-1
CASGEESEAFF
TGTGCCAGCGGAGAGGAGTCTGAAGCTTTCTTT
>11|NA|NA|TRBV30|TRBJ1-2
CAWTGNYGYTF
TGTGCCTGGACAGGGAACTATGGCTACACCTTC
>15|NA|NA|TRBV27|TRBJ2-6
CASSAYFSGANVLTF
TGTGCCAGCAGTGCCTACTTCTCTGGGGCCAACGTCCTGACTTTC
>13|NA|TRBD2|TRBV19|TRBJ2-1
CASSPGLGYEQFF
TGTGCCAGTAGTCCGGGACTAGGCTATGAGCAGTTCTTC
>14|NA|NA|TRBV5-6|TRBJ2-7
CASSSEGRTYEQYF
TGTGCCAGCAGCTCGGAGGGGAGGACCTACGAGCAGTACTTC
>14|once|NA|TRBV18|TRBJ1-1
CASSLSDRNTEAFF
TGTGCCAGCTCACTCTCGGACAGGAACACTGAAGCTTTCTTT
>12|NA|TRBD1|TRBV30|TRBJ2-7
CAWGDRAGEQYF
TGTGCCTGGGGGGACAGGGCGGGCGAGCAGTACTTC
>13|once|TRBD2|TRBV6-5|TRBJ2-4
CASSNRGGNIQYF
TGTGCCAGCAGTAACCGGGGGGGGAACATTCAGTACTTC
>16|NA|NA|TRBV9|TRBJ1-2
CASSEGGNGEYYGYTF
TGTGCCAGCAGCGAGGGAGGAAACGGAGAGTATTATGGCTACACCTTC
>14|NA|TRBD1|TRBV6-5|TRBJ2-3
CASSTGQGTDTQYF
TGTGCCAGCAGTACCGGACAGGGCACAGATACGCAGTATTTT
>16|NA|NA|TRBV7-2|TRBJ1-1
CASSLILSPAGTEAFF
TGTGCCAGCAGCTTAATTTTGTCTCCGGCAGGTACTGAAGCTTTCTTT
>15|NA|TRBD1|TRBV11-2|TRBJ1-2
CASSFHRGNNYGYTF
TGTGCCAGCAGCTTCCACAGGGGCAATAACTATGGCTACACCTTC
>17|NA|TRBD1|TRBV5-6|TRBJ1-1
CASSLLGTGVGGTEAFF
TGTGCCAGCAGCTTGTTGGGGACAGGGGTCGGTGGCACTGAAGCTTTCTTT
>14|NA|NA|TRBV5-6|TRBJ1-2
CASSLVVVGYGYTF
TGTGCCAGCAGCTTGGTAGTGGTTGGCTATGGCTACACCTTC
>15|NA|NA|TRBV28|TRBJ1-4
CASSFPRATNEKLFF
TGTGCCAGCAGTTTTCCGCGGGCGACTAATGAAAAACTGTTTTTT
>14|NA|NA|TRBV28|TRBJ1-1
CASSSTGWNTEAFF
TGTGCCAGCAGTTCAACGGGGTGGAACACTGAAGCTTTCTTT
>15|once|NA|TRBV30|TRBJ2-1
CAWKFAQRKGGEQFF
TGTGCATGGAAGTTCGCCCAGCGGAAAGGGGGTGAGCAGTTCTTC
>15|NA|TRBD1|TRBV19|TRBJ1-2
CASSIQGRGNYGYTF
TGTGCCAGTAGTATTCAAGGCAGGGGGAACTATGGCTACACCTTC
>15|once|NA|TRBV2|TRBJ1-4
CASSVWGGPNEKLFF
TGTGCCAGCAGTGTTTGGGGCGGCCCTAATGAAAAACTGTTTTTT
>16|NA|TRBD1|TRBV18|TRBJ2-5
CASSPPRQGLEETQYF
TGTGCCAGCTCACCACCACGACAGGGTTTGGAAGAGACCCAGTACTTC
>15|NA|TRBD1|TRBV12-5|TRBJ2-1
CASGLGDRGGHEQFF
TGTGCTAGTGGTTTGGGGGACAGGGGGGGACATGAGCAGTTCTTC
>14|NA|TRBD2|TRBV25-1|TRBJ2-1
CASSESSGRDEQFF
TGTGCCAGCAGTGAGTCTAGCGGGAGGGATGAGCAGTTCTTC
>13|NA|NA|TRBV2|TRBJ1-5
CASSARFFQPQHF
TGTGCCAGCAGTGCCAGGTTCTTTCAGCCCCAGCATTTT
>15|NA|TRBD2|TRBV6-5|TRBJ2-1
CASRPPGLGNNEQFF
TGTGCCAGCCGGCCCCCGGGACTAGGAAACAATGAGCAGTTCTTC
>17|few|TRBD1|TRBV9|TRBJ2-3
CASSGPGTGFGTDTQYF
TGTGCCAGCAGCGGACCCGGGACAGGGTTTGGCACAGATACGCAGTATTTT
>14|few|TRBD2|TRBV28|TRBJ2-1
CASRRLAGGYEQFF
TGTGCCAGCCGAAGACTAGCGGGAGGCTATGAGCAGTTCTTC
>17|NA|TRBD2|TRBV7-2|TRBJ2-4
CASSLRLAGLAKNIQYF
TGTGCCAGCAGCTTAAGACTAGCGGGTTTAGCCAAAAACATTCAGTACTTC
>15|NA|NA|TRBV5-4|TRBJ2-7
CASSLNLGLLSEQYF
TGTGCCAGCAGCTTGAATCTCGGGTTACTGAGCGAGCAGTACTTC
>14|few|NA|TRBV15|TRBJ1-3
CATSRGGSGNTIYF
TGTGCCACCAGCAGAGGAGGCTCTGGAAACACCATATATTTT
>15|NA|NA|TRBV28|TRBJ1-2
CASRTGQPGEAGYTF
TGTGCCAGCAGGACAGGACAGCCGGGTGAGGCTGGCTACACCTTC
>12|few|NA|TRBV5-4|TRBJ1-6
CASAYGDSPLHF
TGTGCCAGCGCTTACGGAGATTCACCCCTCCACTTT
>12|once|NA|TRBV7-9|TRBJ2-7
CASSQGGHEQYF
TGTGCCAGCAGCCAGGGGGGCCACGAGCAGTACTTC
>16|NA|NA|TRBV7-9|TRBJ2-5
CASSFWRGLGEETQYF
TGTGCCAGCAGCTTCTGGAGAGGCCTAGGGGAAGAGACCCAGTACTTC
>15|NA|NA|TRBV19|TRBJ2-2
CASSMETANIGELFF
TGTGCCAGTAGTATGGAGACAGCCAACATTGGGGAGCTGTTTTTT
>16|NA|NA|TRBV5-1|TRBJ1-1
CASSSPGSKRNTEAFF
TGCGCCAGCAGCTCCCCCGGTTCGAAGCGGAACACTGAAGCTTTCTTT
>16|NA|NA|TRBV4-3|TRBJ2-7
CASSPDLGFKLYEQYF
TGCGCCAGCAGCCCTGACCTCGGGTTTAAACTCTACGAGCAGTACTTC
>19|once|TRBD1|TRBV7-4|TRBJ1-5
CASSLCLGQGGIINQPQHF
TGTGCCAGCAGCTTATGTCTGGGACAGGGGGGAATAATCAATCAGCCCCAGCATTTT